This TCR beta chain was recovered during a study of cytomegalovirus exposure and HLA in healthy donors. PCR amplification relied on 60 Vbeta primers (plus 13 Jbeta primers). The assay was immunoSEQ multiplex PCR, and TCRdb's table has in-frame clones only and misses some. The data show 100,000 or so clones, around 84% seen once. As to this clone: What it recognizes is unknown.

Notes on the study in general: The sole available immune exposure information was CMV serostatus. Later, an analysis found that common viral pathogens appeared to be linked with several of the most significant clusters. In a later analysis, CMV-associated beta chains were mostly HLA-associated, it appeared.

This CDR3 has 15 residues. Germline-derived CDR1 and CDR2 are KGHSH and LQKENI. V shed 6 bases and J shed 1 base, with 15 bases lying between them. The V gene is TRBV18, the J gene TRBJ1-1; D remains ambiguous. This clonotype originated in a man in his late teens or twenties in good health and CMV-seronegative. Sequenced sample: PBMCs. The CDR3 spells CASSPGAGPNTEAFF. CDR3 nucleotides: TGTGCCAGCTCGCCGGGAGCCGGTCCGAACACTGAAGCTTTCTTT.